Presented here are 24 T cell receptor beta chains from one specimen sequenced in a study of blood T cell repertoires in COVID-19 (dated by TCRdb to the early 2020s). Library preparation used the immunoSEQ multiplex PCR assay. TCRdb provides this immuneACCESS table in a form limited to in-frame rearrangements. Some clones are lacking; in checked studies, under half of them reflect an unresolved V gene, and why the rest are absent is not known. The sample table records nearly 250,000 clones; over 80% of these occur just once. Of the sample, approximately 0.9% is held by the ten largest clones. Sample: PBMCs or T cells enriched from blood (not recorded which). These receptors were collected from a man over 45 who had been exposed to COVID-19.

CDR3 region: CASSNGDRAGNTIYF. For the CDR3, the DNA is TGCGCCAGCAGCAATGGGGACAGGGCTGGAAACACCATATATTTT. This chain links TRBV5-1 with TRBJ1-3; TRBD1 matches at 9 bases. From germline, CDR1 is SGHRS and CDR2 YFSETQ. CDR3 length: 15 amino acids. The V and J ends lost 4 bases and 2 bases, in that order; junction bases with no gene match: 4. The full variable domain, its missing parts supplied by reference TRBV5-1 and TRBJ1-3, is KAGVTQTPRYLIKTRGQQVTLSCSPISGHRSVSWYQQTPGQGLQFLFEYFSETQRNKGNFPGRFSGRQFSNSRSEMNVSTLELGDSALYLCASSNGDRAGNTIYFGEGSWLTVV.

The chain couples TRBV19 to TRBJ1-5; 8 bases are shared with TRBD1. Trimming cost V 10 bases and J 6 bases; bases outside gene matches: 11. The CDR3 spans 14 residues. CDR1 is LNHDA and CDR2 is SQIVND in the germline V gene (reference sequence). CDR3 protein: CAIGGRGQGQPQHF. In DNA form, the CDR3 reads TGTGCCATTGGGGGCAGGGGGCAAGGTCAGCCCCAGCATTTT.

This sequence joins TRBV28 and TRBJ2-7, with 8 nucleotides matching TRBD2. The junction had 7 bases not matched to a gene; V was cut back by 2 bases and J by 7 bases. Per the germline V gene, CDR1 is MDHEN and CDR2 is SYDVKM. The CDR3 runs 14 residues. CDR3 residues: CASSLGSPGGEQYF. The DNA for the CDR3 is TGTGCCAGCAGTTTAGGGTCGCCGGGAGGGGAGCAGTACTTC.

The CDR3 DNA reads TGTGCCAGCAGCCCAACGGGACACATTAGTGGTGAGCAGTTCTTC. Protein: CASSPTGHISGEQFF. The J gene is TRBJ2-1, the V gene TRBV7-9; maybe TRBD1 (6 bases). Between the trimmed V and J ends, which lost 5 bases and 9 bases, there was a span of 20 bases. Germline CDR1 SEHNR, CDR2 FQNEAQ (reference sequence). This CDR3 spans 15 amino acids.

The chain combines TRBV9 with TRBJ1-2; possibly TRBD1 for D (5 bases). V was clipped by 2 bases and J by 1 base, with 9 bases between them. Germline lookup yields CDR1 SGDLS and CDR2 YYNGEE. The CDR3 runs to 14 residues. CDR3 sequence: CASSVGGNNYGYTF. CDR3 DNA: TGTGCCAGCAGCGTGGGGGGAAATAACTATGGCTACACCTTC.

CDR3 protein: CASSSYRFDFPGYTF. As DNA, the CDR3 is TGTGCCAGCAGTTCCTACAGGTTCGACTTCCCTGGCTACACCTTC. J is TRBJ1-2 and V is TRBV27; possibly TRBD1 for D (5 bases). The V and J ends lost 4 bases and 7 bases respectively, with 19 bases between them. Per the germline V gene, CDR1 is MNHEY and CDR2 is SMNVEV (reference sequence). The CDR3 spans 15 residues.

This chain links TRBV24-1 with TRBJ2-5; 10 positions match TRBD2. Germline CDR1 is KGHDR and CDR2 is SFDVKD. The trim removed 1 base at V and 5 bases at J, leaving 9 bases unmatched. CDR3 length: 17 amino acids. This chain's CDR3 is CATSDLASGGGRETQYF. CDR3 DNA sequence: TGTGCCACCAGTGATTTAGCTAGCGGGGGAGGTAGGGAGACCCAGTACTTC.

Here the CDR3 DNA reads TGTGCCACCACGACGGAGTCCTACAATGAGCAGTTCTTC. This sequence encodes CATTTESYNEQFF. The chain combines TRBV24-1 with TRBJ2-1; D gene uncertain. V was shortened by 8 bases and J by 1 base, with 8 bases between the two germline ends. Germline CDR1 KGHDR, CDR2 SFDVKD. The CDR3 runs to 13 residues.

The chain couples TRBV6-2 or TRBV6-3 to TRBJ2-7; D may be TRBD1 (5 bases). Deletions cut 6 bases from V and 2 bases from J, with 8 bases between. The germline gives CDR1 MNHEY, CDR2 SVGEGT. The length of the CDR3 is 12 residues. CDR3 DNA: TGTGCCAGCAGCCCGACAGCCTACGAGCAGTACGTC. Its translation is CASSPTAYEQYV.

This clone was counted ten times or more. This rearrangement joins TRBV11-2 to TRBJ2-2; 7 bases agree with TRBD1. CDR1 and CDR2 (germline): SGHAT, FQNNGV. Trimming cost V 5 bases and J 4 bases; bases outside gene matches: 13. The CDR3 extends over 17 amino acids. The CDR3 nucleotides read TGTGCCAGCAGCAAGCACCAAGGGGGCGCGGGCACCGGGGAGCTGTTTTTT. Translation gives CASSKHQGGAGTGELFF.

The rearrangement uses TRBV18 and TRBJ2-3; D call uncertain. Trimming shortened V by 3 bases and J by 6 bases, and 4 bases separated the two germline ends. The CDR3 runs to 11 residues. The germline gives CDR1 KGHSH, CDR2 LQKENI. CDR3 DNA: TGTGCCAGCTCACCCGAGGATACGCAGTATTTT. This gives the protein CASSPEDTQYF.

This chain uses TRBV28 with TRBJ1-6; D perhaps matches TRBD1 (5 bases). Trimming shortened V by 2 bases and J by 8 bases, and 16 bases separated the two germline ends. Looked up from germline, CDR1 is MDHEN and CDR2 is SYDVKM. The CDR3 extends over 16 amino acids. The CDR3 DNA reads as TGTGCCAGCAGTTTAAGGGGCGGGGCAGGGCATTCACCCCTCCACTTT. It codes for CASSLRGGAGHSPLHF.

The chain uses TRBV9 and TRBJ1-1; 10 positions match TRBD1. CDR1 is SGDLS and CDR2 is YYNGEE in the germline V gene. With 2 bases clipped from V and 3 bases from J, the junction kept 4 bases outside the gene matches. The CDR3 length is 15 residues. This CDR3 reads CASSVMGQGYTEAFF. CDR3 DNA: TGTGCCAGCAGCGTCATGGGACAGGGGTACACTGAAGCTTTCTTT.

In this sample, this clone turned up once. The CDR3 DNA reads TGTGCCAGCAGATCAGGGGGTAGTAATTCACCCCTCCACTTT. Amino acid sequence: CASRSGGSNSPLHF. The rearrangement joins TRBV28 to TRBJ1-6, with 7 bases fitting TRBD1. Germline lookup yields CDR1 MDHEN and CDR2 SYDVKM. The V gene end was trimmed by 6 bases and the J gene end by 6 bases; junction bases not matched to a gene: 5. This CDR3 is 14 amino acids long.

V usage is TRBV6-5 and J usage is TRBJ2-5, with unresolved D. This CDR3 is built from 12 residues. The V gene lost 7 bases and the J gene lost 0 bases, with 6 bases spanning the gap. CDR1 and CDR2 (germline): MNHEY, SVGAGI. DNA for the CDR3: TGTGCCAGCAACCGGTACCAAGAGACCCAGTACTTC. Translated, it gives CASNRYQETQYF.

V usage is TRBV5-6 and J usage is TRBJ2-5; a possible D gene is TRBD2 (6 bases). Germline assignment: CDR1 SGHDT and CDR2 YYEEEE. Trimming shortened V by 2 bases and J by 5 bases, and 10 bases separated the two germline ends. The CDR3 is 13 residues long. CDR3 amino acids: CASSFGSGETQYF. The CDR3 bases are TGTGCCAGCAGCTTCGGGAGCGGTGAGACCCAGTACTTC.

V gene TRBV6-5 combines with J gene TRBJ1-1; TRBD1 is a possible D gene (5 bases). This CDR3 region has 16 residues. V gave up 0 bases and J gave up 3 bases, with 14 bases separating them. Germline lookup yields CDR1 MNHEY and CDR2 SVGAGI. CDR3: CASSYSLGGVDTEAFF. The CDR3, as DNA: TGTGCCAGCAGTTACTCGCTTGGGGGGGTTGACACTGAAGCTTTCTTT.

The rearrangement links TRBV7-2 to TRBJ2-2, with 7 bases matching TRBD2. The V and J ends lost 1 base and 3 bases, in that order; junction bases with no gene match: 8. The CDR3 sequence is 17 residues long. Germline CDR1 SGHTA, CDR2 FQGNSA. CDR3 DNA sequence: TGTGCCAGCAGCTTAGGCCCGGGGAGGGGTGACACCGGGGAGCTGTTTTTT. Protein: CASSLGPGRGDTGELFF.

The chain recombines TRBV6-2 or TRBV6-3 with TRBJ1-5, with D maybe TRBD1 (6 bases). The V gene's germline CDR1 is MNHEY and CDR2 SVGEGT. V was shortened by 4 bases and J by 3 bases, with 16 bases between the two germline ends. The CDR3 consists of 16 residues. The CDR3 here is CASSFRGAAYNQPQHF. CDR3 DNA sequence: TGTGCCAGCAGTTTTCGGGGGGCCGCCTACAATCAGCCCCAGCATTTT.

CDR3 loop: CASSPWGESVQETQYF. CDR3 coding DNA: TGTGCCAGCAGCCCTTGGGGGGAATCCGTCCAAGAGACCCAGTACTTC. This sequence joins TRBV7-9 and TRBJ2-5, with D possibly matching TRBD2 (6 bases). CDR1 and CDR2 from the germline V gene are SEHNR and FQNEAQ (reference sequence). The CDR3 length is 16 residues. V was cut by 5 bases and J by 1 base, with 17 bases left in between.

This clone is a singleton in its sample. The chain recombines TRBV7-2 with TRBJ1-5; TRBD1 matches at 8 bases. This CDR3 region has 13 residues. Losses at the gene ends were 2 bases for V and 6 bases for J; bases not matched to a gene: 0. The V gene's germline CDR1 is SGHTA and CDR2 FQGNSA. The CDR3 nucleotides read TGTGCCAGCAGCTTAACAGGGGGTCAGCCCCAGCATTTT. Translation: CASSLTGGQPQHF.

DNA of the CDR3: TGTGCCAGCAGCTCACTAGCGGGAGGCTCCCCCGTCCGCATTGAGCAGTTCTTC. It translates to CASSSLAGGSPVRIEQFF. The rearrangement links TRBV27 to TRBJ2-1; the match to TRBD2 covers 12 bases. J lost 9 bases, V lost 6 bases, and 18 bases had no gene match. Germline-derived CDR1 and CDR2 are MNHEY and SMNVEV (reference sequence). This CDR3 comprises 18 residues.

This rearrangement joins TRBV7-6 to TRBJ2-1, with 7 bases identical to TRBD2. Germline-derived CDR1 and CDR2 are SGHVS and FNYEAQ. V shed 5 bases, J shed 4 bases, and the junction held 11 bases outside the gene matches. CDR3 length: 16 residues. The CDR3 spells CASSPLGTSAYNEQFF. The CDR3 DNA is TGTGCCAGCAGCCCCCTCGGAACTAGCGCATACAATGAGCAGTTCTTC.

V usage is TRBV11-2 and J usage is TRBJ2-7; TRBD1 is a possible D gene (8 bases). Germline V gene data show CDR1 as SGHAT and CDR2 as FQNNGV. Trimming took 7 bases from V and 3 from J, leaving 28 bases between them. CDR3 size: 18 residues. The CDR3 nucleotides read TGTGCCAGCACACGGGGGCCCACAGGGGGGGCCCATCGCTACGAGCAGTACTTC. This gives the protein CASTRGPTGGAHRYEQYF.